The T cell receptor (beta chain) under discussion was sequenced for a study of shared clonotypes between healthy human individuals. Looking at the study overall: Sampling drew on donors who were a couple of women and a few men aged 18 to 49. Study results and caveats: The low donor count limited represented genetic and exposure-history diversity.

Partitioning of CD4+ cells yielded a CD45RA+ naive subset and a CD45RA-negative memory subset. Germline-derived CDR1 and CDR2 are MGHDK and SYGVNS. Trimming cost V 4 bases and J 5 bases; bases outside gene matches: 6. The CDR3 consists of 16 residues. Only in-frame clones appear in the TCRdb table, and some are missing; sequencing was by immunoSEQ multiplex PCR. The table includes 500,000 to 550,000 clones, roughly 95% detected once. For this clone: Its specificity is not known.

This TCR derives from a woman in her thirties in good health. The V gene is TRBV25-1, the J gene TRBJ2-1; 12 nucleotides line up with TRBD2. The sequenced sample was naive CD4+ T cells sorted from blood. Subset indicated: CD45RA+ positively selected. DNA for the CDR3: TGTGCCAGCAGTGTCTCTAGCGGGAGGGCCAACAATGAGCAGTTCTTC. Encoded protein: CASSVSSGRANNEQFF.